These 16 T cell receptor beta chains were sequenced from one sample in a study of T cell responses to AZD1222 COVID-19 vaccine. The table came from immunoSEQ multiplex PCR; TCRdb's copy has only in-frame clones and leaves some out. The data hold 100,000 or so clones, with 80% to 95% observed a single time. The sample was peripheral blood, taken on day 0 of AZD1222 vaccination. These receptor sequences come from an adult in good health.

This clone was recorded only once. V gene TRBV14 combines with J gene TRBJ2-3, with 7 bases lining up with TRBD2. This CDR3 is 16 amino acids long. CDR1 and CDR2 from the germline V gene are SGHDN and FVKESK. The ends lost 1 base at V and 2 bases at J; junction bases unmatched: 6. The CDR3: CASSQVRGGLTDTQYF. The CDR3 DNA reads TGTGCCAGCAGCCAAGTACGCGGGGGACTCACAGATACGCAGTATTTT.

The V gene is TRBV14, the J gene TRBJ1-6, with 7 positions matching TRBD1. The CDR3 contains 13 residues. V lost 2 bases, J lost 10 bases, and 2 bases stayed unmatched. Germline assignment: CDR1 SGHDN and CDR2 FVKESK. In DNA form, the CDR3 reads TGTGCCAGCAGCCAACAGGGGGAATCACCCCTCCACTTT. As protein: CASSQQGESPLHF.

The chain links TRBV11-2 to TRBJ2-2; possible D gene TRBD1, 6 bases. This CDR3 is 13 amino acids long. Trimming removed 3 bases from V and 6 bases from J, with 8 bases in between. Germline assignment: CDR1 SGHAT and CDR2 FQNNGV. Written as DNA, the CDR3 is TGTGCCAGCAGCTTGGACAGATCCGGGGAGCTGTTTTTT. Translation: CASSLDRSGELFF. The entire variable domain, with the rest obtained from reference TRBV11-2 and TRBJ2-2, is as follows: EAGVAQSPRYKIIEKRQSVAFWCNPISGHATLYWYQQILGQGPKLLIQFQNNGVVDDSQLPKDRFSAERLKGVDSTLKIQPAKLEDSAVYLCASSLDRSGELFFGEGSRLTVL.

For the CDR3, the DNA is TGTGCCAGCAGCCAAACAGGGACTAGCGGGAGGTTTGAGCAGTTCTTC. Translating it yields CASSQTGTSGRFEQFF. The genes are TRBV27 and TRBJ2-1, with 15 bases identical to TRBD2. Trimming at V came to 6 bases and at J to 9 bases, leaving 9 bases not matched to a gene. Germline V CDR1 and CDR2: MNHEY, SMNVEV (reference sequence). The CDR3 is 16 residues long.

This clone was seen only once. V gene TRBV3-1 (or the pseudogene TRBV3-2) combines with J gene TRBJ2-7; D might be TRBD2 (6 bases). The germline gives CDR1 LGHDT, CDR2 YNNKEL (reference sequence). The length of the CDR3 is 17 residues. Trimming removed 11 bases from V and 2 bases from J, with 28 bases in between. Here the CDR3 reads CAGPQGGSGDQTYEQYF. Here the CDR3 DNA reads TGTGCCGGGCCCCAAGGTGGTAGCGGAGACCAAACCTACGAGCAGTACTTC.

This sequence joins TRBV15 and TRBJ2-2, with 7 bases fitting TRBD2. V trimming: 0 bases; J trimming: 6 bases; junction bases outside the gene matches: 1. The CDR3 is made up of 14 amino acids. In germline, CDR1 is LNHNV, CDR2 YYDKDF (reference sequence). Here the CDR3 reads CATSRDAGAGELFF. In nucleotides, the CDR3 is TGTGCCACCAGCAGAGATGCGGGGGCCGGGGAGCTGTTTTTT.

This rearrangement joins TRBV19 to TRBJ1-4; D uncertain. Trimming removed 6 bases from V and 1 base from J, with 9 bases in between. The CDR3 is 14 residues long. CDR1 and CDR2 from the germline V gene are LNHDA and SQIVND (reference sequence). CDR3: CASRRTETNEKLFF. CDR3 bases: TGTGCCAGTAGGCGGACGGAAACTAATGAAAAACTGTTTTTT.

The V call is TRBV7-9, the J call TRBJ1-2; D uncertain. With 2 bases removed from V and 5 bases from J, the gap between germline ends came to 15 bases. From germline, CDR1 is SEHNR and CDR2 FQNEAQ (reference sequence). This CDR3 contains 15 residues. The CDR3 bases are TGTGCCAGCAGCTTATCCAGCGCCCCATCTTATGGCTACACCTTC. It encodes CASSLSSAPSYGYTF. Combining the CDR3 with reference TRBV7-9 and TRBJ1-2 gives the whole variable domain DTGVSQNPRHKITKRGQNVTFRCDPISEHNRLYWYRQTLGQGPEFLTYFQNEAQLEKSRLLSDRFSAERPKGSFSTLEIQRTEQGDSAMYLCASSLSSAPSYGYTFGSGTRLTVV.

The rearrangement links TRBV2 to TRBJ2-3; no reliable D call. Germline assignment: CDR1 SNHLY and CDR2 FYNNEI. The V end was cut by 5 bases, the J end by 7 bases, with 19 bases between. CDR3 length: 15 residues. The CDR3 sequence is CASSNGRPDVNTQYF. DNA of the CDR3: TGTGCCAGCAGTAATGGACGGCCAGATGTAAATACGCAGTATTTT.

The V call is TRBV18, the J call TRBJ1-3; TRBD1 might be the D (6 bases). Trimming stripped 4 bases from V and 3 bases from J, with 13 bases between. The CDR3 has 15 amino acids. Germline V lookup: CDR1 KGHSH, CDR2 LQKENI. The CDR3 loop reads CASSQQTGDGNTIYF. CDR3 in DNA: TGTGCCAGCTCACAACAGACAGGAGATGGAAACACCATATATTTT.

This chain connects TRBV15 to TRBJ1-2; D ambiguous. V was trimmed by 0 bases and J by 0 bases, leaving 8 bases between them. The CDR3 length is 15 residues. Germline values: CDR1 LNHNV, CDR2 YYDKDF (reference sequence). CDR3: CATSRDGLANYGYTF. CDR3 coding DNA: TGTGCCACCAGCAGAGACGGCCTGGCTAACTATGGCTACACCTTC.

The chain joins TRBV14 to TRBJ2-1, with 11 bases fitting TRBD2. The CDR3 covers 17 residues. The J segment lost 4 bases and the V segment lost 3 bases, leaving 8 bases of the junction unmatched. Per germline, CDR1 SGHDN and CDR2 FVKESK. The chain's CDR3 is CASSQDLTSGRYNEQFF. The CDR3 bases are TGTGCCAGCAGCCAGGACCTAACTAGCGGGAGATACAATGAGCAGTTCTTC.

The chain combines TRBV18 with TRBJ1-2; D call uncertain. Trimming took 0 bases from V and 5 from J, leaving 10 bases between them. Per germline, CDR1 KGHSH and CDR2 LQKENI. The CDR3 spans 14 residues. The CDR3 DNA is TGTGCCAGCTCACCACCGTCAGAAGCTTATGGCTACACCTTC. It codes for CASSPPSEAYGYTF.

The rearrangement links TRBV7-2 to TRBJ2-1; tentatively, D is TRBD2 (6 bases). Between the trimmed V and J ends, which lost 5 bases and 4 bases, there was a span of 12 bases. The CDR3 length is 14 residues. Germline CDR1 SGHTA, CDR2 FQGNSA. Here the CDR3 reads CASSTRTKYNEQFF. The DNA for the CDR3 is TGTGCCAGCAGCACAAGGACTAAATACAATGAGCAGTTCTTC.

The V and J genes are TRBV9 and TRBJ2-7, with 8 bases fitting TRBD2. J was trimmed by 4 bases and V by 2 bases; bases with no gene match: 5. CDR3 length: 14 residues. The germline gives CDR1 SGDLS, CDR2 YYNGEE. CDR3 protein: CASSVGGRNYEQYF. DNA for the CDR3: TGTGCCAGCAGCGTCGGCGGGAGGAATTACGAGCAGTACTTC.

The V call is TRBV6-6, the J call TRBJ1-1; no clear D gene. Trimming cost V 8 bases and J 0 bases, with 13 bases left between them. Germline CDR1 is MNHNY and CDR2 is SVGAGI (reference sequence). This CDR3 has 14 residues. CDR3 residues: CASGVNGMNTEAFF. For the CDR3, the DNA is TGTGCCAGCGGTGTAAACGGAATGAACACTGAAGCTTTCTTT.